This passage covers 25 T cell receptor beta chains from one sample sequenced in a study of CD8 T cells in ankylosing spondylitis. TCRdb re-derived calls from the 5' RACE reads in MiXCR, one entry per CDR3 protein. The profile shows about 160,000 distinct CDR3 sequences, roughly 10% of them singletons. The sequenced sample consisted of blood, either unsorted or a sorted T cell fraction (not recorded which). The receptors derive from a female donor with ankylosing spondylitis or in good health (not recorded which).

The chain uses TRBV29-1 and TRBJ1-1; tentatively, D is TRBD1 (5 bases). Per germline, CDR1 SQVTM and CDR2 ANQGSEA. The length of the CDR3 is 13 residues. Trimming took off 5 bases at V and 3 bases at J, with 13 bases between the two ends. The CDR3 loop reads CSVSTVWDTEAFF. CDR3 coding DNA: TGCAGCGTTTCGACAGTCTGGGACACTGAAGCTTTCTTT.

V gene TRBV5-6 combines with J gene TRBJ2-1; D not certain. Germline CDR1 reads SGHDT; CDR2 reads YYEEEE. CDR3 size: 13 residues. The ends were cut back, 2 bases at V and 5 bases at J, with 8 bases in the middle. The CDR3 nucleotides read TGTGCCAGCAGCTTAGAGACTCACAATGAGCAGTTCTTC. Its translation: CASSLETHNEQFF.

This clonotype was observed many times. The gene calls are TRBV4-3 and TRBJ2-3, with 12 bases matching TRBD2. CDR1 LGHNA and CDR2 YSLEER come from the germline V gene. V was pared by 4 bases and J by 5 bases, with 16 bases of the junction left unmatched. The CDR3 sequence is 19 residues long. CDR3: CASSPNIGLAGGPGDTQYF. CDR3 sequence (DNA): TGCGCCAGCAGCCCCAATATTGGGCTAGCGGGAGGGCCGGGAGATACGCAGTATTTT.

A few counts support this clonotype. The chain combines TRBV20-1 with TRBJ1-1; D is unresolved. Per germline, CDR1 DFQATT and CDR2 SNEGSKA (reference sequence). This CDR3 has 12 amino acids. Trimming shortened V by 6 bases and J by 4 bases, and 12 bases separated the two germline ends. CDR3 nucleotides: TGCAGTGCCCCCGATATTCTCACTGAAGCTTTCTTT. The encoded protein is CSAPDILTEAFF.

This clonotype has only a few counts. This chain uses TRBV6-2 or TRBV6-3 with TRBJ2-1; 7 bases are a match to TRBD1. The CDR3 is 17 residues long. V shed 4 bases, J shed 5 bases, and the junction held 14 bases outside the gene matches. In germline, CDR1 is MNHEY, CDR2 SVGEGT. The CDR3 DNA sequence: TGTGCCAGCAGTTTTATCCGGGACAGCCTTTTTCACAATGAGCAGTTCTTC. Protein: CASSFIRDSLFHNEQFF.

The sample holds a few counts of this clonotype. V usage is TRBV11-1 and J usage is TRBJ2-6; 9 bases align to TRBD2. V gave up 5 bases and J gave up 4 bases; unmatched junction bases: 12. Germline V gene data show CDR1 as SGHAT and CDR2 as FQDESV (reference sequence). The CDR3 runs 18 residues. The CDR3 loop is CASSHREASGIGANVLTF. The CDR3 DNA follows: TGTGCCAGCAGCCATCGAGAGGCTAGCGGGATAGGGGCCAACGTCCTGACTTTC. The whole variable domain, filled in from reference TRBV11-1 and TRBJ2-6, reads EAEVAQSPRYKITEKSQAVAFWCDPISGHATLYWYRQILGQGPELLVQFQDESVVDDSQLPKDRFSAERLKGVDSTLKIQPAELGDSAMYLCASSHREASGIGANVLTFGAGSRLTVL.

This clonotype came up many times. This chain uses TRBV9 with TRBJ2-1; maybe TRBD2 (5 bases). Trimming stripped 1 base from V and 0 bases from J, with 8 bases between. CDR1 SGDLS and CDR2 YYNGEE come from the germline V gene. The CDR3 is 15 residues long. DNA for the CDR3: TGTGCCAGCAGCGTAAGAGGGAACTCCTACAATGAGCAGTTCTTC. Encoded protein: CASSVRGNSYNEQFF.

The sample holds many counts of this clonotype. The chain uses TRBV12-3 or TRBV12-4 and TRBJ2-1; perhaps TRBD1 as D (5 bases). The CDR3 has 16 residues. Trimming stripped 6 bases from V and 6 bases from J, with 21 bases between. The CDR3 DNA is TGTGCCAGCAGGGGCGAGGACAATAGAGCGCTCAATGAGCAGTTCTTC. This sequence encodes CASRGEDNRALNEQFF.

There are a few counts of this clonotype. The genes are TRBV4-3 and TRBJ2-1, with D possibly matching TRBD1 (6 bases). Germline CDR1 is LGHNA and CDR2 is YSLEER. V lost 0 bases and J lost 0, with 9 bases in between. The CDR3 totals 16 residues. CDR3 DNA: TGCGCCAGCAGCCAAGACAGGACAGCCTCCTACAATGAGCAGTTCTTC. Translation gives CASSQDRTASYNEQFF.

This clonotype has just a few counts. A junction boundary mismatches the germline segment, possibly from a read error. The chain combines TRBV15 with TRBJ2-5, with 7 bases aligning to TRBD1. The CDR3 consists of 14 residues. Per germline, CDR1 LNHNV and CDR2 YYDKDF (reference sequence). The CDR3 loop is CATSGEQGQETQYF. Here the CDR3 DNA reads TGTGCCACCAGCGGAGAACAGGGGCAAGAGACCCAGTACTTC. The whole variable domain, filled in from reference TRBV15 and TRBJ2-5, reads DAMVIQNPRYQVTQFGKPVTLSCSQTLNHNVMYWYQQKSSQAPKLLFHYYDKDFNNEADTPDNFQSRRPNTSFCFLDIRSPGLGDTAMYLCATSGEQGQETQYFGPGTRLLVL.

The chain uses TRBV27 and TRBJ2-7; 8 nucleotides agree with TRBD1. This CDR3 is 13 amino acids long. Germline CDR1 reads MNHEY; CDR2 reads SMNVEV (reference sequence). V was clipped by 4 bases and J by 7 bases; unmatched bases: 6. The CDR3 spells CASSSTGEREQYF. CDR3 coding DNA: TGTGCCAGCAGTTCGACAGGGGAGAGGGAGCAGTACTTC.

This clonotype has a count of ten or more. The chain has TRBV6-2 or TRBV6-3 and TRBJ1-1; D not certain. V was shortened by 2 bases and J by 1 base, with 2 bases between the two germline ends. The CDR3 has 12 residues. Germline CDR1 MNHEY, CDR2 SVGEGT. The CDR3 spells CASSYQNTEAFF. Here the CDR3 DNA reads TGTGCCAGCAGTTACCAGAACACTGAAGCTTTCTTT.

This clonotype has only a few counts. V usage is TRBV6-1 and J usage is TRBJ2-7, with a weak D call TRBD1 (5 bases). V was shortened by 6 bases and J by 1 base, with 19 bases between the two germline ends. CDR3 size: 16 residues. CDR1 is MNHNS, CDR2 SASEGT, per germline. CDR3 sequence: CASSMFQGLRSYEQYF. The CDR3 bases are TGTGCCAGCAGCATGTTCCAGGGTCTGCGTTCCTACGAGCAGTACTTC.

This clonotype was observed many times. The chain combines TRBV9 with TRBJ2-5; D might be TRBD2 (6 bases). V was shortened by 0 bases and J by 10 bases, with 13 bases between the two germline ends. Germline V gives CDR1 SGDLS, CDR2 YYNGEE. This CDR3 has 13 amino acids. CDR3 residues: CASSVDGGEVQYF. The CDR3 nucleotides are TGTGCCAGCAGCGTAGACGGAGGGGAGGTCCAGTACTTC.

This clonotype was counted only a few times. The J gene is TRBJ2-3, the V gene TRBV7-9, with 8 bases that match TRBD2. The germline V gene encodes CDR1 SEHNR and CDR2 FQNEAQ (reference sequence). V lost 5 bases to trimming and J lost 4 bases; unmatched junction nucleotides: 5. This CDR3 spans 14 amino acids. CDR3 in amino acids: CASSPGLGPDTQYF. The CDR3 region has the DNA TGTGCCAGCAGCCCGGGACTAGGGCCAGATACGCAGTATTTT.

The DNA of the CDR3 is TGCGCCAGCAGGTATGCGCAGGGGACTACCTACGAGCAGTACTTC. Translation: CASRYAQGTTYEQYF. This chain connects TRBV5-1 to TRBJ2-7, with D possibly being TRBD2 (7 bases). V was trimmed by 5 bases and J by 2 bases, leaving 17 bases between them. CDR1 is SGHRS, CDR2 YFSETQ, per germline. This CDR3 contains 15 residues.

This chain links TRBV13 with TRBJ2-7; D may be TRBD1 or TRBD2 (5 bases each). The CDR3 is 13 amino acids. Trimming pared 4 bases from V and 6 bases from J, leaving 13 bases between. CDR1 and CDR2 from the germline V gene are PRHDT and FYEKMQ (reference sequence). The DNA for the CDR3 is TGTGCCAGCAGCTCAGGGACGCTCTGCGAGCAGTACTTC. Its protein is CASSSGTLCEQYF.

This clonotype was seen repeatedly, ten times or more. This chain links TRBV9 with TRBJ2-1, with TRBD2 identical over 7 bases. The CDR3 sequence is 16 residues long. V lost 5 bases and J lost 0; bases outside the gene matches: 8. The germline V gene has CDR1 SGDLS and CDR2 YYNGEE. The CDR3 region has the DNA TGTGCCAGCAGTTTTAGCGGGTCAAGCTCCTACAATGAGCAGTTCTTC. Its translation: CASSFSGSSSYNEQFF.

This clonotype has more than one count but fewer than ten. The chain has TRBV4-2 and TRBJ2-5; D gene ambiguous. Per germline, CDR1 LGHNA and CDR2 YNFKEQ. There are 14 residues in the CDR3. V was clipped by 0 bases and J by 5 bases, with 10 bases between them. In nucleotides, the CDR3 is TGTGCCAGCAGCCAAGAGGAGCGTTCCGAGACCCAGTACTTC. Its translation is CASSQEERSETQYF.

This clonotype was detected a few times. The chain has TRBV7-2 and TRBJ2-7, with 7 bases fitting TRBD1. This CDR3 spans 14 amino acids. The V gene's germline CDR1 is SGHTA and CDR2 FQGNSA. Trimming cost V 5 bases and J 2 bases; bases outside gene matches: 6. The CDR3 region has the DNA TGTGCCAGCAGCCCCCCCGACAGGGCCTACGAGCAGTACTTC. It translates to CASSPPDRAYEQYF.

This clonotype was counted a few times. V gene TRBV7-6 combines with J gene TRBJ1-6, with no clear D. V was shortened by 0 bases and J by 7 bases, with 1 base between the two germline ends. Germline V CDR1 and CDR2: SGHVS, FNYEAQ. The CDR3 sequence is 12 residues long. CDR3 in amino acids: CASSLANSPLHF. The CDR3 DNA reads TGTGCCAGCAGCTTAGCAAATTCACCCCTCCACTTT.

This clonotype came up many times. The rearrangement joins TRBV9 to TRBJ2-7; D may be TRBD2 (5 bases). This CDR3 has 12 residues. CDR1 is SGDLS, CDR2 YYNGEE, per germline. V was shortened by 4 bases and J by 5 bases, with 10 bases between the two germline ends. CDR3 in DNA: TGTGCCAGCAGCCGTGTGGGAGACGAGCAGTACTTC. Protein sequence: CASSRVGDEQYF.

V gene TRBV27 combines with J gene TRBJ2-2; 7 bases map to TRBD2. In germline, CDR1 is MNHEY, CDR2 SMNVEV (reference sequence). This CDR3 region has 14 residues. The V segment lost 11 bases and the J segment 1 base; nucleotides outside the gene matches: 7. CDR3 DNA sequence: TGTGCCTCCTCGGGGGGACTGAACACCGGGGAGCTGTTTTTT. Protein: CASSGGLNTGELFF.

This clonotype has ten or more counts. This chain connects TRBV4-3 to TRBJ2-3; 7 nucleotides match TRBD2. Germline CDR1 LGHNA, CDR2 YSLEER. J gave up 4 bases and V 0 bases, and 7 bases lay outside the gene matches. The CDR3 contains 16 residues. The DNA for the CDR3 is TGCGCCAGCAGCCAAGATGGGGGGGATCTTGCAGATACGCAGTATTTT. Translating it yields CASSQDGGDLADTQYF.

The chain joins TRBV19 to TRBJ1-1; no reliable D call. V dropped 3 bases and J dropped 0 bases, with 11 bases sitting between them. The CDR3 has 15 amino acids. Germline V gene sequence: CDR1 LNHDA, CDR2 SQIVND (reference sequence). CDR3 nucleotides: TGTGCCAGTAGTATCTATAGCCTCATGAACACTGAAGCTTTCTTT. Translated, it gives CASSIYSLMNTEAFF.